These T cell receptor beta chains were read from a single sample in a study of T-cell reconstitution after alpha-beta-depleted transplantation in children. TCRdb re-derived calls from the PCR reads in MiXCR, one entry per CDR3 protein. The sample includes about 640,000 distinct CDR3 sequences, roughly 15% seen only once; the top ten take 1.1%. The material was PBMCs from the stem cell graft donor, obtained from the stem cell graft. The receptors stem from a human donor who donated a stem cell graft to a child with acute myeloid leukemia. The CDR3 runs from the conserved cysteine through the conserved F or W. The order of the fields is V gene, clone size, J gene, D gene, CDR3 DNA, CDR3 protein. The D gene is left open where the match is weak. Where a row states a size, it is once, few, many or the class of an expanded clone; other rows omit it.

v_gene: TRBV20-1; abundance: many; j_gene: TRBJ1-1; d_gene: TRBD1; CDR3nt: TGCAGTGCTAGCATATTACAGGGGCCTCAGGCTTTCTTT; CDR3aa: CSASILQGPQAFF
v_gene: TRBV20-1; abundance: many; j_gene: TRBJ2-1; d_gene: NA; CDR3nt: TGCAGTGCTTCCCGTCGCAATGAGCAGTTCTTC; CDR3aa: CSASRRNEQFF
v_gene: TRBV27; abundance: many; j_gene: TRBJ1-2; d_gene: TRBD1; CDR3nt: TGTGCCAGCAGTTTTGGGCAGGGGGGTAACTATGGCTACACCTTC; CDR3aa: CASSFGQGGNYGYTF
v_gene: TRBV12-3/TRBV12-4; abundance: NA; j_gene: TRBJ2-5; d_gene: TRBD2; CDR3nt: TGTGCCAGTGCCTTGTCTGGGACTAGCTATAGTGGGACCCAGTACTTC; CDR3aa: CASALSGTSYSGTQYF
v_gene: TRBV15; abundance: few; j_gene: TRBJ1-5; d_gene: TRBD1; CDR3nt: TGTGCCACCAGCAGGCTGGACAGGCTCAATCAGCCCCAGCATTTT; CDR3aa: CATSRLDRLNQPQHF
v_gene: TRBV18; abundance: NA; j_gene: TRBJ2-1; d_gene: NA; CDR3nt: TGTGCCAGCTCGGGCTTGGAAGGCAATGAGCAGTTCTTC; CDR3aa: CASSGLEGNEQFF
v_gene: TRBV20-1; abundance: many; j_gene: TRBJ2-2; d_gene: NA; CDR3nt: TGCAGTGCTAGAAACAGGGGGAGGGCCGGGGAGCTGTTTTTT; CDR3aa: CSARNRGRAGELFF
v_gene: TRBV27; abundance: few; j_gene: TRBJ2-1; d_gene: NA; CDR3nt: TGTGCCACCAGGCAGGGGGGCTATTACAATGAGCAGTTCTTC; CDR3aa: CATRQGGYYNEQFF
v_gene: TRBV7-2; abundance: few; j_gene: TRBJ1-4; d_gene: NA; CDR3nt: TGTGCCAGCAGCTCACGCCGGGGAGGGGATGAAAAACTGTTTTTT; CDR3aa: CASSSRRGGDEKLFF
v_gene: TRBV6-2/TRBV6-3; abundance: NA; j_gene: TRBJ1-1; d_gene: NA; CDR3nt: TGTGCCAGCAGTTCCAGGTTACCGATAGTGAACACTGAAGCTTTCTTT; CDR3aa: CASSSRLPIVNTEAFF
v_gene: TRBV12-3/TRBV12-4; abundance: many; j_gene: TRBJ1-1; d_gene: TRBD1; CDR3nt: TGTGCCAGCAGAAACTCAGGGGGCACGAGCGCAGCTTTCTTT; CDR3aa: CASRNSGGTSAAFF
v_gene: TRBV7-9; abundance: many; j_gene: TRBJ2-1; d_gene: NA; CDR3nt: TGTGCCAGCAGCTTAACGGGTCGCAGTTCCTACAATGAGCAGTTCTTC; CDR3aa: CASSLTGRSSYNEQFF
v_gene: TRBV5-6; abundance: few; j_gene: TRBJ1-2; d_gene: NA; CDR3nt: TGTGCCAGCAGCTTCACGGGAGGCTACACCTTC; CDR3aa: CASSFTGGYTF
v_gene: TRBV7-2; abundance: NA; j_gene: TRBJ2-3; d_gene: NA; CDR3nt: TGTGCCAGCAGCTTAGCCGGGGACGTTAGCTACACAGATACGCAGTATTTT; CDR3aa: CASSLAGDVSYTDTQYF
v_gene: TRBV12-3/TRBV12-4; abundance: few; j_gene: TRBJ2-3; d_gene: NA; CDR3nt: TGTGCCAGCAGGGGCCGGGACGGTACTAGCACAGATACGCAGTATTTT; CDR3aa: CASRGRDGTSTDTQYF
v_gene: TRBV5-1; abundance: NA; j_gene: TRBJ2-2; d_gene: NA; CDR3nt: TGCGCCAGCAGCTTGATAGTTGGACGGACAGCGAACACCGGGGAGCTGTTTTTT; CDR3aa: CASSLIVGRTANTGELFF
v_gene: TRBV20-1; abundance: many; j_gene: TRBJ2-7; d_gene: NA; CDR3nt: TGCAGTGCTAGAGGACGGACAAGCTCCTACGAGCAGTACTTC; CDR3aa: CSARGRTSSYEQYF
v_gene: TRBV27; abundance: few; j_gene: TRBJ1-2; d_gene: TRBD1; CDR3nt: TGTGCCAGCAGTCCGGGACAGGGATCTTTTTATCATGGCTACACCTTC; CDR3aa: CASSPGQGSFYHGYTF
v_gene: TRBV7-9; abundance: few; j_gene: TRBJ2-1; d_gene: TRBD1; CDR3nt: TGTGCCAGCAGACCAGGGGGTACTCGATACAATGAGCAGTTCTTC; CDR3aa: CASRPGGTRYNEQFF
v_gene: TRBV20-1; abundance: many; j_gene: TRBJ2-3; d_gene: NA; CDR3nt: TGCAGTGCTAGAGATCCTATGGGAACAGATACGCAGTATTTT; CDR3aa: CSARDPMGTDTQYF
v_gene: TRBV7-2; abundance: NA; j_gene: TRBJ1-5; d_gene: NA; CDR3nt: TGTGCCAGCAGCTTAGAGACTGCTCTTAGCAATCAGCCCCAGCATTTT; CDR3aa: CASSLETALSNQPQHF
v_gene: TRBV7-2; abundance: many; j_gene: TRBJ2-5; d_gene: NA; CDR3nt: TGTGCCAGCAGCTTAGCAGCGGAAAAGGGGAAGACCCAGTACTTC; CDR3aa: CASSLAAEKGKTQYF
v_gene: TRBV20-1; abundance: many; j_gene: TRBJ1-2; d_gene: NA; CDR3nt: TGCAGTGCGATTGCGAGGCCGGGCTATGGCTACACCTTC; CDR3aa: CSAIARPGYGYTF
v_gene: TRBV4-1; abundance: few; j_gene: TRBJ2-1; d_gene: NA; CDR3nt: TGCGCCAGCAGCCAAAGGGGACTTTCCACCAACATATACAATGAGCAGTTCTTC; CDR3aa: CASSQRGLSTNIYNEQFF
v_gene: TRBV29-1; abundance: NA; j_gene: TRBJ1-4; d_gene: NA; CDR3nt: TGCAGCGTTAAGTCGACCGGGGGCTCCGAAAAACTGTTTTTT; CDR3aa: CSVKSTGGSEKLFF
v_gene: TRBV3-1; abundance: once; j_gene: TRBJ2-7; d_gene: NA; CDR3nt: TGTGCCAGCAGCCAAAGAAGGGGGACACCAGGTTCCTACGAGCAGTACTTC; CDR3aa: CASSQRRGTPGSYEQYF